These T cell receptor beta chains were read from a single sample in a study of cytomegalovirus exposure and HLA in healthy donors. The repertoire was sequenced with immunoSEQ multiplex PCR; TCRdb's copy has only in-frame clones and lacks some. The repertoire holds some 74,000 clones, with over 85% as singletons. Source material: PBMCs. The receptors shown here come from a woman in her twenties or thirties in good health and CMV-seronegative. The CDR3 runs from the conserved cysteine through the conserved F or W. D genes are given only for firm matches.

v_call: TRBV4-1; j_call: TRBJ2-1; d_call: NA; cdr3_aa: CASSQEFNSYNEQFF; cdr3_nt: TGCGCCAGCAGCCAAGAATTTAACTCCTACAATGAGCAGTTCTTC
v_call: TRBV27; j_call: TRBJ1-2; d_call: NA; cdr3_aa: CASSLTGKDYGYTF; cdr3_nt: TGTGCCAGCAGTCTGACAGGAAAGGACTATGGCTACACCTTC
v_call: TRBV18; j_call: TRBJ1-1; d_call: NA; cdr3_aa: CASSPLSANTEAFF; cdr3_nt: TGTGCCAGCTCACCTCTGAGTGCGAACACTGAAGCTTTCTTT
v_call: TRBV10-1; j_call: TRBJ2-7; d_call: NA; cdr3_aa: CASSVRVRAPAPTYEQYF; cdr3_nt: TGCGCCAGCAGTGTCCGGGTCAGGGCCCCTGCGCCGACCTACGAGCAGTACTTC
v_call: TRBV6-6; j_call: TRBJ1-4; d_call: TRBD1; cdr3_aa: CASNRGNEKLFF; cdr3_nt: TGTGCCAGCAACAGGGGAAATGAAAAACTGTTTTTT
v_call: TRBV19; j_call: TRBJ1-2; d_call: TRBD1; cdr3_aa: CASSKLSRDRDINGYTF; cdr3_nt: TGTGCCAGTAGCAAACTAAGCCGGGACAGGGATATCAACGGCTACACCTTC
v_call: TRBV7-2; j_call: TRBJ1-1; d_call: NA; cdr3_aa: CASSFPGPANTEAFF; cdr3_nt: TGTGCCAGCAGCTTCCCTGGGCCGGCCAACACTGAAGCTTTCTTT
v_call: TRBV6-5; j_call: TRBJ1-3; d_call: NA; cdr3_aa: CASSYTGQGNTIYF; cdr3_nt: TGTGCCAGCAGTTACACGGGACAAGGAAACACCATATATTTT
v_call: TRBV28; j_call: TRBJ1-1; d_call: NA; cdr3_aa: CASITTDEAFF; cdr3_nt: TGTGCCAGTATTACAACAGACGAAGCTTTCTTT
v_call: TRBV2; j_call: TRBJ2-7; d_call: TRBD2; cdr3_aa: CASSLSGSPLREQYF; cdr3_nt: TGTGCCAGCAGTCTGAGCGGGAGCCCCCTTAGGGAGCAGTACTTC
v_call: TRBV19; j_call: TRBJ1-1; d_call: TRBD1; cdr3_aa: CASRGQATMNTEAFF; cdr3_nt: TGTGCCAGTCGTGGACAGGCTACTATGAACACTGAAGCTTTCTTT
v_call: TRBV7-9; j_call: TRBJ1-6; d_call: TRBD1; cdr3_aa: CASSSGDRDGSPLHF; cdr3_nt: TGTGCCAGCAGCTCCGGGGACAGGGACGGTTCACCCCTCCACTTT
v_call: TRBV7-2; j_call: TRBJ2-1; d_call: TRBD2; cdr3_aa: CASSLAGTSGALSYNEQFF; cdr3_nt: TGTGCCAGCAGCTTGGCCGGGACTAGCGGGGCTCTCTCCTACAATGAGCAGTTCTTC